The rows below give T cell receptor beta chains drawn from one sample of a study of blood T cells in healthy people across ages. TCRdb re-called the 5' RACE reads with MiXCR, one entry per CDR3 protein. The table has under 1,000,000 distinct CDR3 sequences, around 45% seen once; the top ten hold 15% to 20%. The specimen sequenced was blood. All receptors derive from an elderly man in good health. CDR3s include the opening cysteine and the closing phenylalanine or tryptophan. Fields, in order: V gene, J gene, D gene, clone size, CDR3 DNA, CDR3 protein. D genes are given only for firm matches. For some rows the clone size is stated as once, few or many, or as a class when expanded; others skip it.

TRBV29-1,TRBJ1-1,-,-,TGCAGCGTTTACGAGGGTTCAGGCACTGAAGCTTTCTTT,CSVYEGSGTEAFF
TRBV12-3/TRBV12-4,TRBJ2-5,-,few,TGTGCCAGCAGGCGACCGACTGGGGAGCAGTACTTC,CASRRPTGEQYF
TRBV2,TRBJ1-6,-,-,TGTGCCAGCAGTGAATTCGGGACCGGACACGCACCCCTCCACTTT,CASSEFGTGHAPLHF
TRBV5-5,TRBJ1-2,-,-,TGTGCCAGCAGCTTGAGCAGGGAAGGCTACACCTTC,CASSLSREGYTF
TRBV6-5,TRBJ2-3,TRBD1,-,TGTGCCAGCAGTTACTCGAGTAGGGGGCAGTACCCCACAGATACGCAGTATTTT,CASSYSSRGQYPTDTQYF
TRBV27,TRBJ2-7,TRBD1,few,TGTGCCAGCAGCCACAGGGGGTTCCGCTACGAGCAGTACTTC,CASSHRGFRYEQYF
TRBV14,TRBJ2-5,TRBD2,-,TGTACCAGCAGCCAAGTCGGGGGGAGAGCTACGGGGGAGCAGTACTTC,CTSSQVGGRATGEQYF
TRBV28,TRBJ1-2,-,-,TGTGGTGGCAACTATGGCTACACCTTC,CGGNYGYTF
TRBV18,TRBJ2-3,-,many,TGTGCCAGCTCACCTCACCGGGACGGCACAGATACGCAGTATTTT,CASSPHRDGTDTQYF
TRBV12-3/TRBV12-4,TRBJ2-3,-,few,TGTGCCAGCAGTCCCGGGACCACGGGTACGCAGTATTTT,CASSPGTTGTQYF
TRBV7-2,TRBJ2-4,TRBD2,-,TGTGCCAGCAGCTTTTCTAGCGGAGCCGGCAACATTCAGTACTTC,CASSFSSGAGNIQYF
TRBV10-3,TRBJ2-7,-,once,TGTGCCATCAGCCCCTCCATAGGGGAGCTAGGGAATGAGCAGTACTTC,CAISPSIGELGNEQYF
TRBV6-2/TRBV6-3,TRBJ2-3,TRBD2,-,TGTGCCAGCAGTTACGTTAGCGGGAGGGCCGTAAGCACAGATACGCAGTATTTT,CASSYVSGRAVSTDTQYF
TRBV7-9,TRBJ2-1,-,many,TGTGCCAGCAGCTTAGCGCTAGGCAATGAGCAGTTCTTC,CASSLALGNEQFF
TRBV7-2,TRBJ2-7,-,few,TGTGCCAGCAGCTTCGGGCGTCGCATTGGCGAGCAGTACTTC,CASSFGRRIGEQYF
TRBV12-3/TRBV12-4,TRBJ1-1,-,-,TGTGCCAGCAGTTTGAAGGGGCTAGACACTGAAGCTTTCTTT,CASSLKGLDTEAFF
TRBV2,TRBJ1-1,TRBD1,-,TGTGCCAGCGGACAGGGATCGACTGAAGCTTTCTTT,CASGQGSTEAFF
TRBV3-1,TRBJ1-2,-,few,TGTGCCAGCAGCCTTTTGGACAGACCTAACTATGGCTACACCTTC,CASSLLDRPNYGYTF
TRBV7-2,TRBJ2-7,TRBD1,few,TGTGCCAGCAGCCCGGACAGGGGGCCCCCCTACGAGCAGTACTTC,CASSPDRGPPYEQYF
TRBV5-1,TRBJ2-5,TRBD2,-,TGCGCCAGCAGCTTGGAAGCGGGGGGAACCCAAGAGACCCAGTACTTC,CASSLEAGGTQETQYF
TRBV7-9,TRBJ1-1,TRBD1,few,TGTGCCAGCAGCCCGACCGGACAGGGATACACTGAAGCTTTCTTT,CASSPTGQGYTEAFF
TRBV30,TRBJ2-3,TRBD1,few,TGTGCCTATGGGGACCGGACAGGGGGTGCAGATACGCAGTATTTT,CAYGDRTGGADTQYF
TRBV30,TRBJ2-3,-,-,TGTGCCTGGAGTCGCAGAGATACGCAGTATTTT,CAWSRRDTQYF
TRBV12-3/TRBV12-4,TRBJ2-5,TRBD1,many,TGTGCCAGCAAACTCGGGACAGGGGGGATGGAGACCCAGTACTTC,CASKLGTGGMETQYF
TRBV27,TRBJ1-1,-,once,TGTACCAGCAGTTTTTTTGTATACACTGAAGCTTTCTTT,CTSSFFVYTEAFF
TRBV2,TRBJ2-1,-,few,TGTGCCAGCAGTGAAAGGCAGTCCCTGTCCTACAATGAGCAGTTCTTC,CASSERQSLSYNEQFF
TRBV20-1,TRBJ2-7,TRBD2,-,TGCAGTGCTAGAGATGGACTAGCGGGAGGATATCAGTACTTC,CSARDGLAGGYQYF
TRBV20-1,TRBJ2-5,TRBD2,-,TGCAGTGCTAGAGATCGAACGGGAGGGCCGAAGACCCAGTACTTC,CSARDRTGGPKTQYF
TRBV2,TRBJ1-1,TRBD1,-,TGTGCCAGCAGTGAACAGGGGGGGAGTGGCACTGAAGCTTTCTTT,CASSEQGGSGTEAFF
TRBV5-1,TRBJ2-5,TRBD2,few,TGCGCCAGCAGCACAAACGTGGCGGGAGGCCAAGAGACCCAGTACTTC,CASSTNVAGGQETQYF
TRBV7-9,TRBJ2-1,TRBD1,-,TGTGCCAGCAGCTTAACCGCCGGGACAGGGATCTACAATGAGCAGTTCTTC,CASSLTAGTGIYNEQFF
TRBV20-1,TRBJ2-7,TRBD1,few,TGCAGTGCCTCGGCGACTGGACAGGGGTTCCACGAGCAGTACTTC,CSASATGQGFHEQYF
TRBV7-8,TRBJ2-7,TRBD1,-,TGTGCCAGCAGCTTAATGGGACAGGGGCACTCCAACGAGCAGTACTTC,CASSLMGQGHSNEQYF
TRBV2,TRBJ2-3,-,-,TGTGCCGAACGGTCCACCGGAGGCACGCAGTATTTT,CAERSTGGTQYF
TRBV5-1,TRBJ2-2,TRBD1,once,TGCGTCAGCAGCTTGGGACAGGACACCGGGGAGCTGTTTTTT,CVSSLGQDTGELFF
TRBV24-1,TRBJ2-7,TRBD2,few,TGTGCCACCAGTTTTAGCGGGAGCTCCTACAATGAGCAGTACTTC,CATSFSGSSYNEQYF
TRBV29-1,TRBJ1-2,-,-,TGCAGCGTGGGACGGGGAGGGTCGGATGGCTACACCTTC,CSVGRGGSDGYTF
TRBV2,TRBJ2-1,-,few,TGTGCCAGCAGTGTGTTAGGGGGGTCCTTCTACAATGAGCAGTTCTTC,CASSVLGGSFYNEQFF
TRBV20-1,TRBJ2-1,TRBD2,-,TGCAGTGCACTAGCCGGGACTAGCGGTAATGAGCAGTTCTTC,CSALAGTSGNEQFF
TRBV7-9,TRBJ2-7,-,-,TGTGCCAGCAGCGTGACCAACGAGCAGTACTTC,CASSVTNEQYF
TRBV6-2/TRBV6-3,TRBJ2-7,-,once,TGTGCCAGCAGTTACACCGGGACCAGCTACGAGCAGTACTTC,CASSYTGTSYEQYF